This passage covers 4 T cell receptor beta chains from one sample sequenced in a study of beta chain features in type 1 diabetes. Reverse transcription of all isolated RNA meant that expressed TCRB transcripts were sequenced. Only in-frame clones appear in the TCRdb table, and some are missing; sequencing was by immunoSEQ multiplex PCR. This sample has about 370,000 clones; over 12% occur once, and the top ten carry roughly 0.017%. The sequenced material came from naive CD4+ T cells from blood. Receptors were obtained from a woman under 30 in good health.

The rearrangement joins TRBV6-4 to TRBJ2-1, with TRBD2 as a possible D gene (6 bases). The CDR3 runs to 11 residues. V was trimmed by 8 bases and J by 7 bases, leaving 9 bases between them. From germline, CDR1 is MRHNA and CDR2 SNTAGT. The CDR3 here is CASGRRNEQFF. CDR3 in DNA: TGTGCCAGCGGGAGGCGAAATGAGCAGTTCTTC.

In this sample, this clone turned up a few times. V gene TRBV29-1 combines with J gene TRBJ1-1; 10 bases line up with TRBD1. The V gene end was trimmed by 5 bases and the J gene end by 1 base; junction bases not matched to a gene: 13. The CDR3 is made up of 17 amino acids. Germline V gene lookup returns CDR1 SQVTM and CDR2 ANQGSEA. CDR3: CSVHGTGVRRENTEAFF. The CDR3 coding sequence is TGCAGCGTTCACGGGACAGGGGTAAGGAGAGAGAACACTGAAGCTTTCTTT.

This rearrangement joins TRBV30 to TRBJ2-1; D perhaps matches TRBD2 (5 bases). The CDR3 totals 11 residues. Deletions cut 3 bases from V and 6 bases from J, with 6 bases between. Germline CDR1 GTSNPN, CDR2 SVGIG (reference sequence). CDR3 coding DNA: TGTGCCTGGAGCACTAGCAATGAGCAGTTCTTC. Its translation is CAWSTSNEQFF.

A few counts support this clone. The rearrangement joins TRBV6-6 to TRBJ1-2, with 7 bases lining up with TRBD1. The V gene's germline CDR1 is MNHNY and CDR2 SVGAGI (reference sequence). The CDR3 runs to 13 residues. The J segment lost 3 bases and the V segment lost 6 bases, leaving 4 bases of the junction unmatched. This CDR3 is CASSLTGDYGYTF. DNA for the CDR3: TGTGCCAGCAGCCTTACAGGGGACTATGGCTACACCTTC.